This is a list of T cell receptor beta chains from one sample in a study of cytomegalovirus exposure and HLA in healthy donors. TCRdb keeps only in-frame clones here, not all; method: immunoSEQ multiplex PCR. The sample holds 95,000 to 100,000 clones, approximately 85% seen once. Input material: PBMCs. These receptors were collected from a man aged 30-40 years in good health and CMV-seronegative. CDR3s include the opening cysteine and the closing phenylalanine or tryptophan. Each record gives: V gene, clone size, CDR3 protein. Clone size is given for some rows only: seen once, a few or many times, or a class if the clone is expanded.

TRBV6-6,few,CASSTTPSNTEAFF
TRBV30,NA,CAWGPMNTEAFF
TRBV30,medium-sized,CAWSPPRDSLGSDRQPQHF
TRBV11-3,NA,CASSLTRDNEQFF
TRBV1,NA,CTSSQEGQGPHSYNSPLHF
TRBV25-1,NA,CASRSPGQRNTGELFF
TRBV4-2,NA,CASSQEEDRGLLVEKLFF
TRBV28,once,CASSLETELSYNEKLFF
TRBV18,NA,CASSSSGTGSRNEQYF
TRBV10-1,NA,CASSETGTSGGSTDTQYF
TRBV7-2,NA,CASSPSTISGNEQFF
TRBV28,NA,CASSFTGDGYTF
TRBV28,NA,CATKSGNQPQHF
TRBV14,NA,CASSQVSDATSSYEQYF
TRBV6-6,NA,CASSSQLTGRSGEQYF
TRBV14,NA,CASRNLGAGGNEQFF
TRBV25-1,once,CASTPQGFGTDTQYF
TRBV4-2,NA,CASSQRGLAGSDEQYF